Listed below are T cell receptor beta chains from one sample, sequenced in a study of cytomegalovirus exposure and HLA in healthy donors. Only in-frame clones appear in the TCRdb table, and some are missing; sequencing was by immunoSEQ multiplex PCR. The sample carries 150,000 to 200,000 clones, 60% to 80% recorded once. The sequenced sample was PBMCs. All receptors come from a man aged 45-65 years in good health and CMV-seropositive. Each CDR3 is given with its conserved first and last residue. Each record gives: V gene, J gene, clone size, D gene, CDR3 DNA, CDR3 protein. A D gene is named only where the DNA matches it firmly. The size field is filled for only some rows; it gives once, few, many or a size class.

>TRBV5-4|TRBJ2-1|NA|NA
TGTGCCAGCAGCTTGGGTACCGATAAGGATGCGACATTCTTC
CASSLGTDKDATFF
>TRBV4-2|TRBJ2-2|few|TRBD2
TGTGCCAGCAGCCAAGTCTGGTCTAGCGGGGGGCAAGGAAAAGTCGGGGAGCTGTTTTTT
CASSQVWSSGGQGKVGELFF
>TRBV9|TRBJ1-2|NA|NA
TGTGCCAGCAGCGTAGAGGGAGGAGGGAACTATGGCTACACCTTC
CASSVEGGGNYGYTF
>TRBV4-3|TRBJ2-7|NA|NA
TGCGCCAGCAGCCATTGGGCCAGGGGAGAGGTATCCTCCTACGAGCAGTACTTC
CASSHWARGEVSSYEQYF
>TRBV7-2|TRBJ2-5|NA|NA
TGTGCCAGCAGCCCGGGACTGGCGCAGACCCAGTACTTC
CASSPGLAQTQYF
>TRBV7-9|TRBJ1-4|NA|NA
TGTGCCAGCAGCTTAGCGACAGGCCCTAATGAAAAACTGTTTTTT
CASSLATGPNEKLFF
>TRBV5-6|TRBJ2-5|NA|NA
TGTGCCAGCAGCTTGGTACAGGGCCGGGAGACCCAGTACTTC
CASSLVQGRETQYF
>TRBV27|TRBJ2-7|NA|TRBD2
TGTGCCAGCAGTTTATCATACGCGGGGGGAACCTACGAGCAGTACTTC
CASSLSYAGGTYEQYF
>TRBV6-1|TRBJ1-4|NA|TRBD1
TGTGCCAGCAGTGAAGAAGGGACAGGGCTTCGGAAACTGTTTTTT
CASSEEGTGLRKLFF
>TRBV11-1|TRBJ2-3|NA|NA
TGTGCCAGCAGCTCGAGGGGCGGGGGCCCTCCCATCAGCACAGATACGCAGTATTTT
CASSSRGGGPPISTDTQYF
>TRBV7-9|TRBJ2-3|NA|TRBD2
TGTGCCAGCAGCTTCATGGCTAGCGGGGGGGCAGATACGCAGTATTTT
CASSFMASGGADTQYF
>TRBV29-1|TRBJ2-1|NA|TRBD2
TGCAGCGTTGTCCCGGGGGGCTACAATGAGCAGTTCTTC
CSVVPGGYNEQFF
>TRBV19|TRBJ2-5|few|NA
TGTGCCAGTAGTATACTAGTGCAAGAGACCCAGTACTTC
CASSILVQETQYF
>TRBV6-6|TRBJ1-2|NA|NA
TGTGCCAGCAGTGGCGATCACAGAAGGAACTATGGCTACACCTTC
CASSGDHRRNYGYTF
>TRBV7-8|TRBJ1-1|NA|TRBD1
TGTGCCAGCAGCTTGGGACAGACACAAACAATGAACACTGAAGCTTTCTTT
CASSLGQTQTMNTEAFF
>TRBV15|TRBJ2-3|NA|NA
TGTGCCACCAGTCCCGGACCCGGACGGGACTTTACAGATACGCAGTATTTT
CATSPGPGRDFTDTQYF
>TRBV28|TRBJ1-3|NA|NA
TGTGCCAGTTTCAGCGAGCCTGGAAACACCATATATTTT
CASFSEPGNTIYF
>TRBV28|TRBJ1-2|NA|TRBD1
TGTGCCAGTTGGACAGGAGCTAACTATGGCTACACCTTC
CASWTGANYGYTF
>TRBV18|TRBJ2-1|few|NA
TGTGCCAGCTCACCACCGTTTTGGAAACGGAGGGACAATGAGCAGTTCTTC
CASSPPFWKRRDNEQFF
>TRBV28|TRBJ1-3|NA|TRBD1
TGTGCCAGCAGTCCACAGGGGGGAGCCAAATACGGAAACACCATATATTTT
CASSPQGGAKYGNTIYF
>TRBV30|TRBJ2-1|NA|TRBD1
TGTGCCTGGAGAGGCGGCAGGGGGCAGGTTGAGCAGTTCTTC
CAWRGGRGQVEQFF
>TRBV7-2|TRBJ1-6|NA|NA
TGTGCCAGCAGCCCACCCCCGACCAGGGGTTACGAGTCACCCCTCCACTTT
CASSPPPTRGYESPLHF
>TRBV10-1|TRBJ1-2|NA|NA
TGCGCCAGCAGTGGGGCAGCCACCTATGGCTACACCTTC
CASSGAATYGYTF
>TRBV7-6|TRBJ2-5|NA|NA
TGTGCCAGCAGCTTGAACAGGGCGGCCCAAGAGACCCAGTACTTC
CASSLNRAAQETQYF
>TRBV5-4|TRBJ2-5|NA|TRBD1
TGTGCCAGCAGCGTTGGACAGGGGGGGACCCAGTACTTC
CASSVGQGGTQYF
>TRBV7-9|TRBJ1-2|NA|NA
TGTGCCAGCAGCTTACCCTTAGACAGGTCGGATGGCTACACCTTC
CASSLPLDRSDGYTF
>TRBV4-1|TRBJ2-7|few|TRBD1
TGCGCCAGCAGCCGAACTGGACAGGTAAACGAGCAGTACTTC
CASSRTGQVNEQYF
>TRBV9|TRBJ2-1|NA|TRBD2
TGTGCCAGCAGCGTAGAGGCTAGCGGGGGGGTTTATGAGCAGTTCTTC
CASSVEASGGVYEQFF
>TRBV7-9|TRBJ2-1|NA|TRBD1
TGTGCCAGCAGCCCCCGGGACAGCTCCTACAATGAGCAGTTCTTC
CASSPRDSSYNEQFF
>TRBV15|TRBJ1-2|NA|NA
TGTGCCACCAGCAGATCGGGGATCCCTGGCTACACCTTC
CATSRSGIPGYTF
>TRBV5-4|TRBJ1-1|few|NA
TGTGCCAGCAACCCGTCACAAATGAACACTGAAGCTTTCTTT
CASNPSQMNTEAFF
>TRBV7-8|TRBJ1-4|NA|TRBD1
TGTGCCAGCAGCTTGTCCCGGGACAGGCAGTTCGAAAAACTGTTTTTT
CASSLSRDRQFEKLFF
>TRBV19|TRBJ2-2|NA|TRBD1
TGTGCCAGTAGTATTGGGGCAGGGGGCTCTAACACCGGGGAGCTGTTTTTT
CASSIGAGGSNTGELFF
>TRBV5-1|TRBJ2-1|NA|TRBD2
TGCGCCAGCAGCTCCCTAGGACTAGCGGGGACGTACAATGAGCAGTTCTTC
CASSSLGLAGTYNEQFF
>TRBV10-2|TRBJ1-3|NA|NA
TGCGCCAGCAGTGAGGCGGCCCAGGGGTTTGGAAACACCATATATTTT
CASSEAAQGFGNTIYF
>TRBV6-6|TRBJ2-3|NA|TRBD1
TGTGCCAGCACCGCCGGGACAGGGGGAACAGATACGCAGTATTTT
CASTAGTGGTDTQYF
>TRBV11-2|TRBJ2-1|NA|TRBD2
TGTGCCAGCAGCTATAGCGGGGGGCCCTACAATGAGCAGTTCTTC
CASSYSGGPYNEQFF
>TRBV5-1|TRBJ1-2|NA|TRBD1
TGCGCCAGCAGCCCGGGGACAGGGATGAAAGGCTACACCTTC
CASSPGTGMKGYTF
>TRBV27|TRBJ2-4|once|NA
TGTGCCAGCAGGGCGGAACTAGCCAAAAACATTCAGTACTTC
CASRAELAKNIQYF
>TRBV2|TRBJ2-3|NA|TRBD2
TGTGCCAGCAGTACTAGCGGGGGCAGAGATACGCAGTATTTT
CASSTSGGRDTQYF
>TRBV5-1|TRBJ1-4|NA|NA
TGCGCCAGCAGCTGGACAGCAACTAATGAAAAACTGTTTTTT
CASSWTATNEKLFF
>TRBV19|TRBJ2-2|NA|TRBD1
TGTGCCAGTAGTTGGGGACAGGGTTTCACCGGGGAGCTGTTTTTT
CASSWGQGFTGELFF
>TRBV6-1|TRBJ1-1|NA|NA
TGTGCCAGCAGTCGGGCAGGGGCAGACAACACTGAAGCTTTCTTT
CASSRAGADNTEAFF
>TRBV28|TRBJ2-3|NA|NA
TGTGCCAGCAGTTTCGGGGGGCCAATCTTAAGGTATTTT
CASSFGGPILRYF
>TRBV9|TRBJ1-6|NA|TRBD1
TGTGCCAGCACTACAGGGGGATCGAATTCACCCCTCCACTTT
CASTTGGSNSPLHF
>TRBV7-2|TRBJ1-5|few|TRBD1
TGTGCCAGCAGCCTTAGACAGGGGGATAGCAATCAGCCCCAGCATTTT
CASSLRQGDSNQPQHF
>TRBV4-1|TRBJ2-1|NA|NA
TGCGCCAGCAGCCAAGATTGGGGGGGCAGCTCCTACAATGAGCAGTTCTTC
CASSQDWGGSSYNEQFF
>TRBV5-6|TRBJ2-5|once|NA
TGTGCCAGCAGCCTGCGAGAGACCCAGTACTTC
CASSLRETQYF
>TRBV19|TRBJ1-5|once|NA
TGTGCCAGTAGCATAGAAGAGGGACTTAGCAATCAGCCCCAGCATTTT
CASSIEEGLSNQPQHF
>TRBV4-3|TRBJ1-4|NA|NA
TGCGCCAGCAGCCAAGATCTACGGGGAGTAGATGAAAAACTGTTTTTT
CASSQDLRGVDEKLFF
>TRBV15|TRBJ2-1|NA|NA
TGTGCCACCAGCGCACGCGCAGGAGAGCAGTTCTTC
CATSARAGEQFF
>TRBV7-2|TRBJ2-3|NA|NA
TGTGCCAGCAGCTTAGGACTAGTACCCACAGATACGCAGTATTTT
CASSLGLVPTDTQYF
>TRBV30|TRBJ1-2|NA|NA
TGTGCCTGGAGTGTTAGATTTGGCTATGGCTACACCTTC
CAWSVRFGYGYTF